This T cell receptor beta chain was identified in a study of siplizumab effects on memory and regulatory T cells. Comments on this clone: What it recognizes is unknown.

Whole-study findings and limits: Where siplizumab was present, mappable alloreactive CD4+ clones averaged around 69% Treg-derived, compared with 25% to 30% in controls. Only a minority of proliferating CD4+ or CD8+ clones had an assignable naive or memory phenotype, with roughly 75-97% lacking one. No functional test confirmed suppression by proliferating siplizumab-culture Tregs.

This CDR3 contains 16 residues. The V and J ends lost 4 bases and 6 bases, in that order; junction bases with no gene match: 11. The V gene's germline CDR1 is SGHAT and CDR2 FQNNGV. Some clones are missing from TCRdb's copy, which holds only in-frame ones; the method was immunoSEQ multiplex PCR. The repertoire holds 90,000 to 130,000 clones, just under 95% seen once, with 1% to 1.5% in the top ten. The gene calls are TRBV11-2 and TRBJ2-2; 7 bases match TRBD1. Sequenced: CD4+ T cells sorted from blood. The source of this sequence is a human donor in good health. The CDR3 nucleotides read TGTGCCAGCAGCTCCCTGACAGGGTCCAACGCCGGGGAGCTGTTTTTT. It specifies CASSSLTGSNAGELFF.